This TCR beta chain was observed in a study of blood T cell repertoires in COVID-19. Study-level background: Samples came from the United States, Italy and Spain, spanning acute and convalescent COVID-19. PBMCs, B-cell-depleted T cells, or T cells provided the cDNA or gDNA that made up the material.

This clone was recorded a few times. Authors' data handling: For nucleated cells, counts were estimated from reference gene primer amplification. The protocol was immunoSEQ multiplex PCR, while the TCRdb copy is restricted to in-frame clones and leaves out a portion. D and trimming come from the DNA, and the V and J calls and clone size come from that table. The table has about 250,000 clones, approximately 88% seen once. The CDR3 length is 15 residues. With V trimmed by 8 bases and J by 1 base, 3 bases remained unmatched. The germline CDR1 and CDR2 sequences are LNHNV and YYDKDF (reference sequence).

This TCR was recovered from a woman aged 25 to 45 with acute or convalescent COVID-19. The specimen sequenced was peripheral blood. The chain employs TRBV15 and TRBJ2-1, with 12 positions matching TRBD2. The CDR3 bases are TGTGCCACCGTCCTAGCGGGGGGGTCCTACAATGAGCAGTTCTTC. Its translation: CATVLAGGSYNEQFF.